Sequencing of this T cell receptor beta chain was carried out in a study of cytomegalovirus exposure and HLA in healthy donors. Whole-study findings and limits: Donors were assumed by presence/absence analyses to have roughly uniform sequencing depth. HLA alleles showed associations with fewer than 20,000 TCR beta sequences in a later analysis, at a 0.05 false discovery rate. In a later analysis, V- and J-gene trimming of beta chains associated with a DCLRE1C missense variant, replicated independently. Later analysis found that TCR beta chains associated with HLA were more clonally expanded than other, equally common chains.

With respect to this clone: Its antigen remains unidentified.

PCR was performed using 60 Vbeta and 13 Jbeta primers. Using immunoSEQ multiplex PCR, the repertoire was profiled, and TCRdb retains in-frame clones only, with some absent. The sample consists of around 120,000 clones, about 81% of them appearing once. This CDR3 region has 13 residues. The germline CDR1 and CDR2 sequences are SGDLS and YYNGEE. Trimming shortened V by 4 bases and J by 4 bases, and 11 bases separated the two germline ends. The receptor was derived from a woman aged 50 to 60 in good health and CMV-seropositive. Sequencing was performed on PBMCs. The chain combines TRBV9 with TRBJ1-1; a weak D match, TRBD1 (5 bases). The DNA of the CDR3 is TGTGCCAGCAGCACGAGGGGAGGCACTGAAGCTTTCTTT. Protein: CASSTRGGTEAFF. Full variable domain (outside the CDR3, taken from reference TRBV9 and TRBJ1-1): DSGVTQTPKHLITATGQRVTLRCSPRSGDLSVYWYQQSLDQGLQFLIQYYNGEERAKGNILERFSAQQFPDLHSELNLSSLELGDSALYFCASSTRGGTEAFFGQGTRLTVV.